The T cell receptor (beta chain) described here comes from a study of CXCR3-negative and CXCR3-positive naive CD8 T cells. Preparation of TRB cDNA libraries relied on 5' RACE carrying UMI labels. TCRdb re-called the 5' RACE reads, yielding one record per CDR3 amino acid sequence without DNA. The sample's table shows about 48,000 distinct CDR3 sequences. The germline CDR1 and CDR2 sequences are SQVTM and ANQGSEA. The CDR3 is 13 amino acids. V usage is TRBV29-1 and J usage is TRBJ2-1; TCRdb selects TRBD2, and the lack of DNA leaves this call unchecked. The specimen sequenced was memory CD8+ T cells from blood. The TCR originated in a human donor in good health. Some clones in this sample may be carry-over from other donors' samples. CDR3 amino acids: CSVVGRVCNEQFF.